Shown below are 26 T cell receptor beta chains from a single sample sequenced in a study of shared clonotypes between healthy human individuals. Clones were read by immunoSEQ multiplex PCR, and TCRdb kept only the in-frame ones, dropping some. The sample includes about 670,000 clones, roughly 70% of them seen just once. The sequencing input was memory CD4+ T cells sorted from blood. Subset: CD45RA-negative fraction. These receptors all stem from a woman under 40 in good health.

J is TRBJ2-1 and V is TRBV27, with TRBD1 matching over 9 bases. CDR1 MNHEY and CDR2 SMNVEV come from the germline V gene (reference sequence). V gave up 2 bases and J gave up 5 bases; unmatched junction bases: 4. There are 15 residues in the CDR3. In nucleotides, the CDR3 is TGTGCCAGCAGTTTACTGGGACAGGGTGACAATGAGCAGTTCTTC. Its translation: CASSLLGQGDNEQFF.

The J gene is TRBJ2-7, the V gene TRBV7-2; D not certain. Germline CDR1 is SGHTA and CDR2 is FQGNSA. The CDR3 loop spans 14 amino acids. V was trimmed by 5 bases and J by 0 bases, leaving 11 bases between them. The CDR3 spells CASSLSHSSYEQYF. CDR3 sequence (DNA): TGTGCCAGCAGCCTGTCTCATAGCTCCTACGAGCAGTACTTC.

This clone showed up just a few times. This rearrangement joins TRBV5-1 to TRBJ2-3; TRBD2 agrees at 7 bases. The CDR3 has 18 amino acids. Trimming took 4 bases from V and 1 from J; bases not matched to a gene: 15. Germline V lookup: CDR1 SGHRS, CDR2 YFSETQ. The CDR3 DNA sequence: TGCGCCAGCAGCGCCGGACGGATAAAGCGGGGAGGCACAGATACGCAGTATTTT. Translation gives CASSAGRIKRGGTDTQYF. Full variable domain (missing parts from reference TRBV5-1 and TRBJ2-3): KAGVTQTPRYLIKTRGQQVTLSCSPISGHRSVSWYQQTPGQGLQFLFEYFSETQRNKGNFPGRFSGRQFSNSRSEMNVSTLELGDSALYLCASSAGRIKRGGTDTQYFGPGTRLTVL.

This clone was seen a few times. A clone one base away is much larger, so this may be a read error. The chain couples TRBV4-2 to TRBJ2-3; the D is unclear. Per germline, CDR1 LGHNA and CDR2 YNFKEQ. Deletions cut 5 bases from V and 0 bases from J, with 3 bases between. The CDR3 totals 12 residues. The CDR3 DNA sequence: TGTGCCAGCAGCTCTAGCACAGATACGCAGTATTTT. Protein sequence: CASSSSTDTQYF.

The V gene is TRBV27, the J gene TRBJ1-3; D not resolved. Germline CDR1 is MNHEY and CDR2 is SMNVEV (reference sequence). This CDR3 spans 14 amino acids. The V gene lost 5 bases and the J gene lost 0 bases, with 8 bases spanning the gap. CDR3 DNA sequence: TGTGCCAGCAGTAAACATGACTCTGGAAACACCATATATTTT. Residues: CASSKHDSGNTIYF.

The chain combines TRBV27 with TRBJ2-3; 12 positions agree with TRBD2. The CDR3 runs 20 residues. With V trimmed by 3 bases and J by 0 bases, 13 bases remained unmatched. Germline V gives CDR1 MNHEY, CDR2 SMNVEV (reference sequence). The CDR3 here is CASSFLGPGLAGLSTDTQYF. CDR3 nucleotide sequence: TGTGCCAGCAGTTTTTTGGGACCGGGACTAGCGGGCCTCAGCACAGATACGCAGTATTTT.

This chain uses TRBV7-2 with TRBJ2-7; 8 bases are a match to TRBD1. V shed 4 bases, J shed 0 bases, and the junction held 5 bases outside the gene matches. The CDR3 length is 15 residues. Germline assignment: CDR1 SGHTA and CDR2 FQGNSA. CDR3 bases: TGTGCCAGCAGCTCGTGGACAGGGAACTCCTACGAGCAGTACTTC. Translated: CASSSWTGNSYEQYF.

V gene TRBV19 combines with J gene TRBJ2-2, with D possibly matching TRBD1 (7 bases). CDR3 size: 14 residues. Germline V lookup: CDR1 LNHDA, CDR2 SQIVND (reference sequence). The ends were cut back, 6 bases at V and 7 bases at J, with 15 bases in the middle. CDR3 in amino acids: CASRERGRGGELFF. For the CDR3, the DNA is TGTGCCAGTAGAGAAAGGGGGCGGGGCGGGGAGCTGTTTTTT.

This clone was detected only once. The chain joins TRBV7-9 to TRBJ1-1; D unresolved. The CDR3 is 13 residues long. CDR1 and CDR2 (germline): SEHNR, FQNEAQ (reference sequence). Between the trimmed V and J ends, which lost 3 bases and 10 bases, there was a span of 15 bases. The CDR3 DNA follows: TGTGCCAGCAGCTTGGGAGGGTCTTCTGGAGCTTTCTTT. Protein: CASSLGGSSGAFF.

This clone was recorded once. The V and J genes are TRBV7-2 and TRBJ1-3, with a possible D match to TRBD1 (6 bases). V lost 2 bases and J lost 0, with 11 bases in between. The CDR3 runs 16 residues. CDR1 is SGHTA and CDR2 is FQGNSA in the germline V gene. The CDR3 DNA reads as TGTGCCAGCAGCTTACGCAGGGGCCTCTCTGGAAACACCATATATTTT. This encodes CASSLRRGLSGNTIYF.

This clone has only a few counts. This sequence joins TRBV16 and TRBJ2-2; 10 bases are a match to TRBD1. V dropped 7 bases and J dropped 2; count of bases not matched to a gene: 10. The germline V gene encodes CDR1 KGHSY and CDR2 FQNENV. The CDR3 has 17 amino acids. CDR3 DNA sequence: TGTGCCAGCACCCCAATGTGGACAGGGGGTAACACCGGGGAGCTGTTTTTT. This translates into CASTPMWTGGNTGELFF.

This clone has more than one count but fewer than ten. The CDR3 here is CASKGTGQETQYF. DNA of the CDR3: TGTGCCAGCAAGGGGACGGGACAAGAGACCCAGTACTTC. The chain links TRBV27 to TRBJ2-5; D possibly matches TRBD1 or TRBD2 (5 bases each). There are 13 residues in the CDR3. V shed 7 bases and J shed 2 bases, with 11 bases lying between them. Germline V CDR1 and CDR2: MNHEY, SMNVEV (reference sequence).

As regards this clone: This clone may be a read error of a much larger clone one base away. The chain carries TRBV5-1 and TRBJ1-1; no reliable D call. Germline V gives CDR1 SGHRS, CDR2 YFSETQ. This CDR3 is 11 amino acids long. Trimming took 0 bases from V and 5 from J, leaving 2 bases between them. CDR3 sequence reads: CASSLETEAFF. Written as DNA, the CDR3 is TGCGCCAGCAGCTTGGAAACTGAAGCTTTCTTT.

This clone was counted many times. V is TRBV15 and J is TRBJ2-7; 9 bases map to TRBD1. The CDR3 sequence is 14 residues long. Germline V gene lookup returns CDR1 LNHNV and CDR2 YYDKDF (reference sequence). V lost 4 bases, J lost 5 bases, and 6 bases stayed unmatched. CDR3 region: CATSKGQGSNEQYF. CDR3 coding DNA: TGTGCCACCAGCAAAGGACAGGGGTCGAACGAGCAGTACTTC.

The chain combines TRBV28 with TRBJ1-3; 7 nucleotides match TRBD1. Germline trimming cut 5 bases from V and 9 bases from J; bases unmatched to any gene: 4. The germline CDR1 and CDR2 sequences are MDHEN and SYDVKM. The CDR3 spans 12 residues. CDR3 sequence reads: CASSITGVTIYF. CDR3 nucleotides: TGTGCCAGCAGTATTACAGGGGTCACCATATATTTT.

This clone was seen at least ten times. The chain combines TRBV5-4 with TRBJ1-3; a possible D gene is TRBD1 (5 bases). Germline loops: CDR1 SGHNT, CDR2 YYREEE (reference sequence). The CDR3 sequence is 13 residues long. The V and J ends lost 6 bases and 4 bases respectively, with 11 bases between them. The CDR3 DNA follows: TGTGCCAGCACCATGGGGGAAGGAAACACCATATATTTT. It encodes CASTMGEGNTIYF.

The chain combines TRBV21-1 with TRBJ2-1; the D call in the table, TRBD1, was not verified against the DNA. TRBV21-1 is reported as a pseudogene. CDR3 size: 14 residues. The CDR3 coding sequence is TGTGCCAGCAGCACCCGACAGGGGTTAGAATCGCAGTTCTTC. Translated: CASSTRQGLESQFF.

The chain recombines TRBV30 with TRBJ1-5; perhaps TRBD1 as D (6 bases). CDR1 and CDR2 (germline): GTSNPN, SVGIG (reference sequence). Trimming cost V 3 bases and J 9 bases, with 15 bases left between them. The CDR3 contains 13 residues. In DNA form, the CDR3 reads TGTGCCTGGAGGAGGGGGTTGGATCGGCCCCAGCATTTT. Translating gives CAWRRGLDRPQHF.

The rearrangement links TRBV27 to TRBJ2-2, with 11 positions matching TRBD2. The J segment lost 7 bases and the V segment lost 6 bases, leaving 10 bases of the junction unmatched. Germline lookup yields CDR1 MNHEY and CDR2 SMNVEV (reference sequence). This CDR3 comprises 16 residues. The CDR3 here is CASRPATSGSSGELFF. CDR3 in DNA: TGTGCCAGCAGACCCGCTACTAGCGGGAGTAGCGGGGAGCTGTTTTTT.

The genes are TRBV29-1 and TRBJ2-1; TRBD1 agrees at 8 bases. With 6 bases clipped from V and 5 bases from J, the junction kept 3 bases outside the gene matches. CDR3 length equals 12 residues. CDR1 and CDR2 from the germline V gene are SQVTM and ANQGSEA. CDR3 sequence reads: CSVGTGDNEQFF. The CDR3 DNA follows: TGCAGCGTGGGGACAGGCGACAATGAGCAGTTCTTC.

V is TRBV19 and J is TRBJ2-1; the D gene is possibly TRBD1 (5 bases). Germline V lookup: CDR1 LNHDA, CDR2 SQIVND (reference sequence). Trimming removed 5 bases from V and 4 bases from J, with 18 bases in between. This CDR3 contains 16 residues. As DNA, the CDR3 is TGTGCCAGTAGTTCCCAGGGATACCAGTCTTACAATGAGCAGTTCTTC. The encoded protein is CASSSQGYQSYNEQFF.

At least ten counts were recorded for this clone. The chain couples TRBV15 to TRBJ1-1; possible D gene TRBD1, 5 bases. The germline V gene has CDR1 LNHNV and CDR2 YYDKDF (reference sequence). V lost 7 bases, J lost 5 bases, and 17 bases lay in between. This CDR3 has 14 amino acids. The CDR3: CATTPKGQWTEAFF. CDR3 sequence (DNA): TGTGCCACCACCCCTAAGGGGCAGTGGACTGAAGCTTTCTTT.

The chain is built from TRBV7-9 and TRBJ1-1, with 8 bases fitting TRBD1. After removal of 3 bases from V and 5 bases from J, the junction contained 8 bases not matched to a gene. CDR3 length: 15 residues. CDR1 and CDR2 from the germline V gene are SEHNR and FQNEAQ (reference sequence). The CDR3 loop reads CASSFGQGGETEAFF. CDR3 coding DNA: TGTGCCAGCAGCTTTGGACAGGGAGGGGAAACTGAAGCTTTCTTT.

The rearrangement joins TRBV5-5 to TRBJ2-7; 7 bases map to TRBD2. Germline CDR1 and CDR2: SGHKS and YYEKEE (reference sequence). Trimming took 0 bases from V and 3 from J; bases not matched to a gene: 6. This CDR3 has 15 residues. The DNA for the CDR3 is TGTGCCAGCAGCTTGGTTGCTAGCGGCTTCTACGAGCAGTACTTC. Translated, it gives CASSLVASGFYEQYF.

The chain has TRBV2 and TRBJ1-2, with D hard to call. CDR3 length: 15 residues. The germline CDR1 and CDR2 sequences are SNHLY and FYNNEI. Trimming removed 2 bases at V and 4 bases at J, with 14 bases between. CDR3 coding DNA: TGTGCCAGCAGTGAACGGGTCGGTCAGGTCTATGGCTACACCTTC. It encodes CASSERVGQVYGYTF.

J is TRBJ1-4 and V is TRBV30; TRBD1 agrees at 8 bases. With 3 bases clipped from V and 8 bases from J, the junction kept 8 bases outside the gene matches. Germline CDR1 and CDR2: GTSNPN and SVGIG (reference sequence). This CDR3 comprises 14 residues. This CDR3 is CAWSTTGDQEKLFF. In DNA form, the CDR3 reads TGTGCCTGGAGCACGACAGGGGATCAAGAAAAACTGTTTTTT.